These 13 T cell receptor beta chains came from one sample sequenced in a study of identical twins. TCRdb reprocessed the 5' RACE reads via MiXCR and lists one record per CDR3 protein. The sample contains under 900,000 distinct CDR3 sequences, 12% of which appear only once. These data were also reused for a study on yellow fever vaccine responses in identical twins.

The specimen was PBMCs. All receptors come from a woman aged 18-35 years in good health.

This clonotype turned up a few times. V usage is TRBV11-2 and J usage is TRBJ2-5; D may be TRBD1 (6 bases). V lost 0 bases to trimming and J lost 0 bases, with 11 bases between them. Looked up from germline, CDR1 is SGHAT and CDR2 is FQNNGV. This CDR3 region has 16 residues. The CDR3 region is CASSLDASGDQETQYF. CDR3 nucleotide sequence: TGTGCCAGCAGCTTAGATGCCTCAGGGGACCAAGAGACCCAGTACTTC.

This clonotype was observed a few times. The chain employs TRBV12-3 or TRBV12-4 and TRBJ1-1; D is uncertain. Trimming cost V 6 bases and J 5 bases, with 7 bases left between them. The CDR3 is made up of 11 amino acids. The CDR3 protein is CASSHGTEAFF. In nucleotides, the CDR3 is TGTGCCAGCAGCCACGGTACTGAAGCTTTCTTT.

This clonotype was recorded at least ten times. The DNA for the CDR3 is TGTGCCACCAGCAGTGTACGGGGGCACAGGGACACTGAAGCTTTCTTT. Its translation: CATSSVRGHRDTEAFF. The rearrangement uses TRBV15 and TRBJ1-1, with D perhaps matching TRBD1 (6 bases). The CDR3 extends over 16 amino acids. CDR1 LNHNV and CDR2 YYDKDF come from the germline V gene (reference sequence). The germline V and J ends were trimmed by 3 bases and 3 bases, with 17 bases remaining between them.

The J gene is TRBJ1-1, the V gene TRBV3-1; no clear D gene. The V end lost 3 bases, the J end lost 1 base, and 12 bases lay between the germline ends. This CDR3 contains 15 residues. The V gene's germline CDR1 is LGHDT and CDR2 YNNKEL (reference sequence). The CDR3 region has the DNA TGTGCCAGCAGCCAGGATAGGACGGCGAACACTGAAGCTTTCTTT. It is translated as CASSQDRTANTEAFF.

This clonotype was seen ten or more times. The J gene is TRBJ1-5, the V gene TRBV15; no clear D. Deletions cut 1 base from V and 0 bases from J, with 4 bases between. This CDR3 region has 14 residues. From germline, CDR1 is LNHNV and CDR2 YYDKDF (reference sequence). The CDR3: CATSRGFSNQPQHF. In DNA, the CDR3 is TGTGCCACCAGCAGAGGGTTTAGCAATCAGCCCCAGCATTTT.

This clonotype was observed a few times. The chain carries TRBV7-2 and TRBJ2-2; D call uncertain. The CDR3 spans 15 residues. V lost 5 bases, J lost 6 bases, and 16 bases lay in between. Germline V gene lookup returns CDR1 SGHTA and CDR2 FQGNSA. CDR3 sequence (DNA): TGTGCCAGCAGCCGAGAAAGTGGTGGCCCCGGGGAGCTGTTTTTT. This gives the protein CASSRESGGPGELFF.

The chain couples TRBV27 to TRBJ2-3; TRBD2 might be the D (6 bases). CDR1 and CDR2 (germline): MNHEY, SMNVEV (reference sequence). The V gene lost 3 bases and the J gene lost 2 bases, with 12 bases spanning the gap. The CDR3 consists of 15 residues. CDR3 DNA: TGTGCCAGCAGTTTCGTAGCGGAAATCACAGATACGCAGTATTTT. This translates into CASSFVAEITDTQYF.

This clonotype was counted at least ten times. The V and J genes are TRBV3-1 and TRBJ1-2, with D uncertain. In germline, CDR1 is LGHDT, CDR2 YNNKEL (reference sequence). This CDR3 is 14 amino acids long. Trimming took 4 bases from V and 2 from J, leaving 11 bases between them. The CDR3 DNA follows: TGTGCCAGCAGCCTATCCAATCTGAACTATGGCTACACCTTC. Its translation: CASSLSNLNYGYTF. Drawing the rest from reference TRBV3-1 and TRBJ1-2, the complete variable domain is DTAVSQTPKYLVTQMGNDKSIKCEQNLGHDTMYWYKQDSKKFLKIMFSYNNKELIINETVPNRFSPKSPDKAHLNLHINSLELGDSAVYFCASSLSNLNYGYTFGSGTRLTVV.

This chain uses TRBV19 with TRBJ1-6, with TRBD1 identical over 9 bases. Per germline, CDR1 LNHDA and CDR2 SQIVND (reference sequence). J was trimmed by 15 bases and V by 4 bases; bases with no gene match: 7. The CDR3 totals 13 residues. The CDR3 loop reads CASSTYGQGSLHF. The CDR3 bases are TGTGCCAGTAGTACGTACGGACAGGGGAGCCTCCACTTT.

This clonotype occurred many times. This chain links TRBV3-1 with TRBJ2-7; 9 bases are a match to TRBD2. The germline V gene encodes CDR1 LGHDT and CDR2 YNNKEL (reference sequence). J gave up 5 bases and V 5 bases, and 7 bases lay outside the gene matches. CDR3 size: 14 residues. CDR3 loop: CASSYSGGANEQYF. DNA for the CDR3: TGTGCCAGCAGCTATAGCGGGGGAGCCAACGAGCAGTACTTC.

This chain links TRBV20-1 with TRBJ2-3; 8 bases map to TRBD2. V lost 3 bases, J lost 8 bases, and 7 bases stayed unmatched. Germline V gene data show CDR1 as DFQATT and CDR2 as SNEGSKA (reference sequence). The CDR3 loop spans 13 amino acids. The CDR3 nucleotides read TGCAGTGCTAGTCCGGGGGGGGCGGGTACGCAGTATTTT. The encoded protein is CSASPGGAGTQYF.

The J gene is TRBJ2-7, the V gene TRBV18; TRBD1 agrees at 9 bases. The CDR3 is 18 residues long. Germline V gene data show CDR1 as KGHSH and CDR2 as LQKENI. V was pared by 2 bases and J by 0 bases, with 11 bases of the junction left unmatched. CDR3 region: CASSPSLGDRVSSYEQYV. For the CDR3, the DNA is TGTGCCAGCTCACCAAGTCTTGGGGACAGGGTGAGCTCCTACGAGCAGTACGTC.

The chain employs TRBV20-1 and TRBJ1-5; D is undetermined. The CDR3 covers 14 residues. Germline V gene sequence: CDR1 DFQATT, CDR2 SNEGSKA (reference sequence). The V end lost 1 base, the J end lost 2 bases, and 9 bases lay between the germline ends. The CDR3 is CSARVGNGNQPQHF. The CDR3 DNA is TGCAGTGCTAGAGTGGGGAACGGCAATCAGCCCCAGCATTTT.